This TCR beta chain was observed in a study of T cells after somatic rescue of genetic block. This CDR3 is 14 amino acids long. Germline values: CDR1 SGHTA, CDR2 FQGNSA. Trimming took 0 bases from V and 5 from J; bases not matched to a gene: 3. Assay used: immunoSEQ multiplex PCR; TCRdb lists only in-frame clones, some missing. The table has around 57,000 clones, approximately 96% seen once. Sequenced input: peripheral blood mononuclear cells (PBMCs). The V and J genes are TRBV7-2 and TRBJ1-1, with 7 bases lining up with TRBD1. The receptor's source is a child in the first two years of life. The CDR3 coding sequence is TGTGCCAGCAGCTTAGCAGGGGGCTGGACTGAAGCTTTCTTT. Protein: CASSLAGGWTEAFF.